This TCR beta chain was obtained from a study of CD8 T cells in ankylosing spondylitis. The study, taken as a whole, reports: Previously reported in reactive arthritis synovial fluid and blood were some of the motif variants. A motif of eight or nine highly homologous TCR beta variants was seen as apparently characteristic of ankylosing spondylitis blood. A CD8+ phenotype characterized the disease-linked clones, which were relatively rare in peripheral blood.

Deletions cut 0 bases from V and 0 bases from J, with 7 bases between. This CDR3 is built from 15 residues. Germline V gene sequence: CDR1 SGDLS, CDR2 YYNGEE. Library preparation for TCR beta used quantitative 5'-RACE with molecular barcodes. TCRdb re-derived calls from the 5' RACE reads in MiXCR, one entry per CDR3 protein. The repertoire has about 220,000 distinct CDR3 sequences, about 7% of them found once; the top ten carry 13% to 15%. Concerning this clonotype itself: Its specificity is not known. A much larger clonotype is one base distant, so this may be a read error.

The gene calls are TRBV9 and TRBJ2-1; maybe TRBD2 (6 bases). This receptor was obtained from a male donor with ankylosing spondylitis. Material: blood, either unsorted or a sorted T cell fraction (not recorded which). This CDR3 is CASSVGGNSYNEQFF. For the CDR3, the DNA is TGTGCCAGCAGCGTAGGCGGGAACTCCTACAATGAGCAGTTCTTC.